This T cell receptor beta chain was retrieved from a study of T cells in localized non-small cell lung cancer. Trimming stripped 3 bases from V and 7 bases from J, with 11 bases between. Germline V lookup: CDR1 SGHNT, CDR2 YYREEE (reference sequence). This CDR3 comprises 13 residues. Method: immunoSEQ multiplex PCR; TCRdb's copy keeps in-frame clones and lacks some. The sample consists of about 82,000 clones, less than 85% of them appearing once. Study findings and constraints: Because only a single region of the tumor was sequenced, heterogeneity remains possible.

Remarks on this clone: Its antigen is still unknown.

This chain connects TRBV5-4 to TRBJ1-5, with no clear D. The receptor comes from a man aged 35-69 years with stage II squamous cell lung carcinoma. The starting material was PBMCs, obtained before any cancer treatment. The CDR3 region is CASSSDRSQPQHF. For the CDR3, the DNA is TGTGCCAGCAGCTCTGATCGGTCCCAGCCCCAGCATTTT.